Below are 9 T cell receptor beta chains sequenced from a single sample in a study of cytomegalovirus exposure and HLA in healthy donors. In the PCR, 60 Vbeta and 13 Jbeta primers were used. TCRdb keeps only in-frame clones here, not all; method: immunoSEQ multiplex PCR. Here the sample spans around 190,000 clones, around 86% being singletons. Sequencing was performed on PBMCs. The receptor source for this set is a woman aged 18-29 years in good health and CMV-seronegative.

The chain is built from TRBV10-1 and TRBJ2-7, with 8 bases aligning to TRBD2. CDR3 length equals 15 residues. Germline CDR1 and CDR2: WNHNN and SYGVQD (reference sequence). The trim removed 5 bases at V and 7 bases at J, leaving 13 bases unmatched. The CDR3 nucleotides read TGCGCCAGCAGTAAAGGCGGGGGGCTGAGGGAAGAGCAGTACTTC. It is translated as CASSKGGGLREEQYF.

A single count supports this clone. This chain joins TRBV9 and TRBJ2-7, with 8 bases matching TRBD1. The CDR3 is made up of 15 amino acids. With 3 bases clipped from V and 6 bases from J, the junction kept 11 bases outside the gene matches. Germline lookup yields CDR1 SGDLS and CDR2 YYNGEE. CDR3 coding DNA: TGTGCCAGCAGCGAACTAGACAGGGGTCTTGGCGAGCAGTACTTC. Its translation: CASSELDRGLGEQYF.

The chain links TRBV4-2 to TRBJ1-6; possible D gene TRBD1, 5 bases. Germline loops: CDR1 LGHNA, CDR2 YNFKEQ. CDR3 size: 18 residues. Trimming pared 0 bases from V and 7 bases from J, leaving 19 bases between. The CDR3 is CASSQEVRRGRINSPLHF. The CDR3 DNA reads as TGTGCCAGCAGCCAAGAAGTGAGGAGGGGCCGGATCAATTCACCCCTCCACTTT.

The V gene is TRBV7-9, the J gene TRBJ1-1; 10 nucleotides agree with TRBD1. V was clipped by 1 base and J by 7 bases; unmatched bases: 3. The CDR3 length is 14 residues. Per germline, CDR1 SEHNR and CDR2 FQNEAQ (reference sequence). The CDR3 protein is CASSLVGTGDEAFF. The CDR3 nucleotides read TGTGCCAGCAGCTTAGTCGGGACAGGGGATGAAGCTTTCTTT.

The chain joins TRBV7-6 to TRBJ2-7; D may be TRBD2 (5 bases). Germline CDR1 SGHVS, CDR2 FNYEAQ. The CDR3 is 17 amino acids. Trimming shortened V by 2 bases and J by 0 bases, and 17 bases separated the two germline ends. The DNA of the CDR3 is TGTGCCAGCAGCTTATCGCCTAGCACGGTGATCTCCTACGAGCAGTACTTC. It encodes CASSLSPSTVISYEQYF.

The chain combines TRBV7-2 with TRBJ2-1, with D perhaps matching TRBD2 (6 bases). With 8 bases removed from V and 2 bases from J, the gap between germline ends came to 16 bases. The CDR3 contains 15 residues. CDR1 is SGHTA and CDR2 is FQGNSA in the germline V gene. The CDR3 loop reads CASFATGGPYNEQFF. The CDR3 DNA reads TGTGCCAGCTTTGCCACCGGGGGTCCCTACAATGAGCAGTTCTTC.

The chain is built from TRBV7-9 and TRBJ2-2; D remains ambiguous. The CDR3 is 17 residues long. Trimming took off 5 bases at V and 4 bases at J, with 20 bases between the two ends. The germline V gene encodes CDR1 SEHNR and CDR2 FQNEAQ (reference sequence). The CDR3 here is CASSTHRLLASTGELFF. For the CDR3, the DNA is TGTGCCAGCAGCACACACCGACTCCTCGCGAGCACCGGGGAGCTGTTTTTT.

This chain uses TRBV2 with TRBJ1-2, with D maybe TRBD1 (6 bases). Germline values: CDR1 SNHLY, CDR2 FYNNEI. Trimming removed 11 bases at V and 1 base at J, with 14 bases between. This CDR3 spans 13 amino acids. The CDR3 is CAGRGASNYGYTF. Here the CDR3 DNA reads TGTGCCGGGCGGGGGGCGAGTAACTATGGCTACACCTTC.

Written as DNA, the CDR3 is TGCGCCAGCAGCCCCGCGACTAGCGGGATCGAGCAGTACTTC. This sequence encodes CASSPATSGIEQYF. The chain employs TRBV4-3 and TRBJ2-7; 11 bases fit TRBD2. The germline CDR1 and CDR2 sequences are LGHNA and YSLEER. This CDR3 region has 14 residues. The V segment lost 4 bases and the J segment 6 bases; nucleotides outside the gene matches: 5.